Shown below are 28 T cell receptor beta chains from a single sample sequenced in a study of cytomegalovirus exposure and HLA in healthy donors. Here immunoSEQ multiplex PCR was the method, and the copy in TCRdb shows in-frame clones only, minus some. Here the sample spans under 100,000 clones, around 96% being singletons. Sequences were obtained from PBMCs. The receptors shown here come from a man younger than 30 in good health and CMV-seronegative.

V is TRBV5-1 and J is TRBJ2-7; 8 bases align to TRBD1. The germline V gene encodes CDR1 SGHRS and CDR2 YFSETQ. V shed 4 bases and J 2 bases; nucleotides not matched to a gene: 2. This CDR3 is built from 13 residues. The CDR3 nucleotides read TGCGCCAGCAGCCAGGGGGCCCCCTACGAGCAGTACTTC. It is translated as CASSQGAPYEQYF.

This chain joins TRBV10-2 and TRBJ2-7; a weak D match, TRBD2 (6 bases). The CDR3 has 14 residues. V was clipped by 9 bases and J by 1 base, with 16 bases between them. Germline V gene data show CDR1 as WSHSY and CDR2 as SAAADI. In DNA form, the CDR3 reads TGCGCCAGTGCTACGAGCGGGCCTTCCTACGAGCAGTACTTC. It specifies CASATSGPSYEQYF.

The chain uses TRBV5-8 and TRBJ1-5, with no clear D. V was cut by 4 bases and J by 2 bases, with 13 bases left in between. This CDR3 is built from 15 residues. Germline V gene data show CDR1 as SGHTS and CDR2 as YDEGEE. Here the CDR3 DNA reads TGTGCCAGCAGCATCCCGTTGGGAGGCAATCAGCCCCAGCATTTT. Its protein is CASSIPLGGNQPQHF.

The rearrangement uses TRBV7-3 and TRBJ2-1; TRBD2 matches at 13 bases. The CDR3 sequence is 17 residues long. Losses at the gene ends were 5 bases for V and 6 bases for J; bases not matched to a gene: 10. Germline V CDR1 and CDR2: SGHTA, FQGTGA. CDR3 region: CASSPNLGLAGPNEQFF. As DNA, the CDR3 is TGTGCCAGCAGCCCGAACCTGGGACTAGCGGGGCCCAATGAGCAGTTCTTC.

This chain connects TRBV7-9 to TRBJ1-2; D possibly corresponds to TRBD1 (5 bases). Between the trimmed V and J ends, which lost 4 bases and 7 bases, there was a span of 13 bases. Germline V CDR1 and CDR2: SEHNR, FQNEAQ (reference sequence). CDR3 length: 13 residues. Here the CDR3 DNA reads TGTGCCAGCAGCTCCGGGACGACTAGTGGCTACACCTTC. This gives the protein CASSSGTTSGYTF.

The CDR3 loop reads CATSGPGGTGSEKLFF. CDR3 bases: TGTGCCACCAGCGGCCCTGGGGGGACAGGGTCTGAAAAACTGTTTTTT. This rearrangement joins TRBV15 to TRBJ1-4; TRBD1 aligns across 9 bases. Germline loops: CDR1 LNHNV, CDR2 YYDKDF (reference sequence). The V and J ends lost 5 bases and 7 bases, in that order; junction bases with no gene match: 11. The CDR3 is made up of 16 amino acids.

V is TRBV28 and J is TRBJ2-7, with TRBD2 as a possible D gene (6 bases). The germline V gene encodes CDR1 MDHEN and CDR2 SYDVKM. Trimming removed 6 bases at V and 1 base at J, with 16 bases between. The CDR3 is 15 amino acids. Written as DNA, the CDR3 is TGTGCCAGCAGGAAGGGACTCCAATATTCCTACGAGCAGTACGTC. Its protein is CASRKGLQYSYEQYV.

The chain uses TRBV2 and TRBJ1-3; the D gene is possibly TRBD1 (6 bases). Looked up from germline, CDR1 is SNHLY and CDR2 is FYNNEI. V lost 8 bases, J lost 2 bases, and 7 bases lay in between. There are 12 residues in the CDR3. The CDR3 DNA reads as TGTGCCAGCGCAGGGGCTGGAAACACCATATATTTT. Translated: CASAGAGNTIYF.

The V gene is TRBV28, the J gene TRBJ2-1; 8 positions match TRBD2. V shed 5 bases, J shed 4 bases, and the junction held 7 bases outside the gene matches. CDR1 and CDR2 (germline): MDHEN, SYDVKM. The CDR3 is 15 amino acids. CDR3 sequence: CASSAGLEPYNEQFF. DNA for the CDR3: TGTGCCAGCAGTGCGGGACTAGAGCCATACAATGAGCAGTTCTTC.

V gene TRBV7-2 combines with J gene TRBJ1-5; TRBD1 might be the D (6 bases). Germline V gene data show CDR1 as SGHTA and CDR2 as FQGNSA. Trimming pared 2 bases from V and 3 bases from J, leaving 11 bases between. This CDR3 contains 15 residues. CDR3 nucleotide sequence: TGTGCCAGCAGCTTAAATAACAGGGCCAATCAGCCCCAGCATTTT. Residues: CASSLNNRANQPQHF.

This sequence joins TRBV29-1 and TRBJ1-1, with 9 nucleotides matching TRBD1. Germline assignment: CDR1 SQVTM and CDR2 ANQGSEA. V trimming: 2 bases; J trimming: 3 bases; junction bases outside the gene matches: 4. The CDR3 spans 14 residues. CDR3 bases: TGCAGCGTTGAAAAACAGGGGGCTCACACTGAAGCTTTCTTT. Residues: CSVEKQGAHTEAFF.

The rearrangement uses TRBV6-1 and TRBJ2-7, with 10 positions matching TRBD1. The V and J ends lost 2 bases and 6 bases, in that order; junction bases with no gene match: 1. Germline V gene data show CDR1 as MNHNS and CDR2 as SASEGT. The length of the CDR3 is 13 residues. The CDR3 reads CASSEWDRGEQYV. DNA for the CDR3: TGTGCCAGCAGTGAATGGGACAGGGGCGAGCAGTACGTC.

The chain employs TRBV2 and TRBJ2-1; 7 bases line up with TRBD2. The CDR3 loop spans 13 amino acids. V was pared by 7 bases and J by 7 bases, with 7 bases of the junction left unmatched. CDR1 SNHLY and CDR2 FYNNEI come from the germline V gene. The CDR3 coding sequence is TGTGCCAGCATCAAACTAGCGCCGAATGAGCAGTTCTTC. This encodes CASIKLAPNEQFF. Supplemented by reference TRBV2 and TRBJ2-1, the full variable domain reads EPEVTQTPSHQVTQMGQEVILRCVPISNHLYFYWYRQILGQKVEFLVSFYNNEISEKSEIFDDQFSVERPDGSNFTLKIRSTKLEDSAMYFCASIKLAPNEQFFGPGTRLTVL.

The chain combines TRBV4-3 with TRBJ1-1; D remains unclear. Germline loops: CDR1 LGHNA, CDR2 YSLEER. CDR3 length: 15 amino acids. V was cut by 0 bases and J by 0 bases, with 8 bases left in between. The CDR3 region is CASSQDEAMNTEAFF. The CDR3 DNA sequence: TGCGCCAGCAGCCAAGATGAGGCTATGAACACTGAAGCTTTCTTT.

The chain recombines TRBV19 with TRBJ1-2; the D gene is possibly TRBD1 (5 bases). Germline loops: CDR1 LNHDA, CDR2 SQIVND (reference sequence). V was clipped by 2 bases and J by 7 bases, with 8 bases between them. This CDR3 is built from 12 residues. The CDR3 protein is CASSIRGGGYTF. CDR3 in DNA: TGTGCCAGTAGTATAAGGGGCGGTGGCTACACCTTC.

The rearrangement links TRBV4-1 to TRBJ2-7; 7 bases fit TRBD2. This CDR3 region has 16 residues. Germline assignment: CDR1 MGHRA and CDR2 YSYEKL. V was clipped by 1 base and J by 6 bases; unmatched bases: 12. As DNA, the CDR3 is TGCGCCAGCAGCCAAGCGGCGGGAGACAGACTACGCGAGCAGTACTTC. Its translation is CASSQAAGDRLREQYF.

A note on this clone: Its ends do not fully match the called genes, so a read error is possible. The CDR3 loop is CASSQQGFWVF. Written as DNA, the CDR3 is TGTGCCAGCAGCCAACAGGGGTTTTGGGTCTTC. The gene calls are TRBV5-5 and TRBJ2-1; 7 bases map to TRBD1. Germline values: CDR1 SGHKS, CDR2 YYEKEE (reference sequence). This CDR3 has 11 amino acids.

The sample holds one count of this clone. J is TRBJ2-1 and V is TRBV4-1; 7 nucleotides match TRBD2. The ends lost 6 bases at V and 7 bases at J; junction bases unmatched: 15. Germline lookup yields CDR1 MGHRA and CDR2 YSYEKL. The CDR3 is made up of 16 amino acids. The CDR3 nucleotides are TGCGCCAGCAGTTCCGGCGGGAGTAGAGTTTTGAATGAGCAGTTCTTC. Translation gives CASSSGGSRVLNEQFF.

The chain links TRBV5-6 to TRBJ2-5, with D possibly being TRBD1 (5 bases). Germline CDR1 reads SGHDT; CDR2 reads YYEEEE. V shed 0 bases and J shed 2 bases, with 11 bases lying between them. There are 15 residues in the CDR3. The DNA of the CDR3 is TGTGCCAGCAGCTTGGGGACACTACCACAAGAGACCCAGTACTTC. Translating it yields CASSLGTLPQETQYF.

The chain recombines TRBV27 with TRBJ2-2; 7 bases line up with TRBD1. The CDR3 runs to 16 residues. The germline V gene has CDR1 MNHEY and CDR2 SMNVEV (reference sequence). The J segment lost 0 bases and the V segment lost 6 bases, leaving 7 bases of the junction unmatched. CDR3 residues: CASRLTGVANTGELFF. The CDR3 DNA reads as TGTGCCAGCAGACTCACAGGGGTAGCGAACACCGGGGAGCTGTTTTTT.

This clone has just one count. The J gene is TRBJ2-1, the V gene TRBV28, with D perhaps TRBD2 (6 bases). The CDR3 is made up of 15 amino acids. Trimming left V 4 bases short and J 8 bases short, with 18 bases between. The germline gives CDR1 MDHEN, CDR2 SYDVKM. In DNA form, the CDR3 reads TGTGCCAGCAGTTCCTCCCACCGACTAGTCTATGAGCAGTTCTTC. This sequence encodes CASSSSHRLVYEQFF.

The chain uses TRBV21-1 and TRBJ2-3; TRBD2 is the table's D call and was not checked against the DNA. TRBV21-1 is designated a pseudogene. CDR3 length equals 20 residues. The CDR3 region has the DNA TGTGCCAGCAGCAACAGGTTAGGCCTAGCGGCGCCGTCTAGCACAGATACGCAGTATTTT. Its protein product is CASSNRLGLAAPSSTDTQYF.

The chain has TRBV28 and TRBJ2-7, with a weak D call TRBD2 (5 bases). The germline CDR1 and CDR2 sequences are MDHEN and SYDVKM. The CDR3 is 13 residues long. V was shortened by 8 bases and J by 5 bases, with 16 bases between the two germline ends. The CDR3 DNA reads as TGTGCCAGCGCCAGACAAAACGGGGACGAGCAGTACTTC. Translating gives CASARQNGDEQYF.

The gene calls are TRBV9 and TRBJ1-2; the match to TRBD1 covers 8 bases. CDR1 and CDR2 from the germline V gene are SGDLS and YYNGEE. CDR3 length: 16 amino acids. V was clipped by 0 bases and J by 7 bases; unmatched bases: 11. The CDR3 nucleotides read TGTGCCAGCAGCGTAGATCTACAGGGGGGGCTAGGTGGCTACACCTTC. Protein sequence: CASSVDLQGGLGGYTF.

In this sample, this clone turned up once. The chain carries TRBV10-3 and TRBJ1-2; 7 positions agree with TRBD1. Germline V gives CDR1 ENHRY, CDR2 SYGVKD. The CDR3 is 15 amino acids. With 3 bases clipped from V and 5 bases from J, the junction kept 9 bases outside the gene matches. CDR3 in DNA: TGTGCCATCAGTGATTACGGGACAGATAGATATGGCTACACCTTC. Its protein is CAISDYGTDRYGYTF.

The chain joins TRBV27 to TRBJ1-2; D is perhaps TRBD1 (5 bases). CDR3 length: 15 amino acids. CDR1 MNHEY and CDR2 SMNVEV come from the germline V gene (reference sequence). The V gene lost 2 bases and the J gene lost 1 base, with 11 bases spanning the gap. This CDR3 is CASSLVQGGNYGYTF. The DNA for the CDR3 is TGTGCCAGCAGTTTAGTCCAGGGAGGTAACTATGGCTACACCTTC.

V and J are TRBV19 and TRBJ2-1; D remains unclear. The V end lost 6 bases, the J end lost 0 bases, and 12 bases lay between the germline ends. The CDR3 length is 15 residues. Per germline, CDR1 LNHDA and CDR2 SQIVND (reference sequence). This CDR3 is CASRKQMSSYNEQFF. DNA of the CDR3: TGTGCCAGTAGGAAACAGATGAGCTCCTACAATGAGCAGTTCTTC.

The chain carries TRBV29-1 and TRBJ1-1; 9 positions match TRBD1. CDR1 is SQVTM, CDR2 ANQGSEA, per germline. The CDR3 is 12 residues long. The junction had 0 bases not matched to a gene; V was cut back by 6 bases and J by 1 base. CDR3: CSVGQGNTEAFF. CDR3 DNA sequence: TGCAGCGTGGGACAGGGGAACACTGAAGCTTTCTTT.